This is a list of T cell receptor beta chains from one sample in a study of T cell changes during pregnancy in multiple sclerosis. Profiling relied on immunoSEQ multiplex PCR, and the TCRdb table lists in-frame clones only, not all of them. The sample consists of 30,000 to 40,000 clones, 90% of them appearing once. Sequenced here: CD4+ T cells from peripheral blood mononuclear cells, sampled in the second trimester of pregnancy. The source of these receptors is a female donor with multiple sclerosis, enrolled in a pregnancy study. Both conserved end residues are part of each CDR3. Each record gives: D gene, clone size, V gene, J gene, CDR3 protein, CDR3 DNA. D genes are given only for firm matches. Not every row has a clone size; where given, it reads once, few, many or a size class.

TRBD2	-	TRBV7-9	TRBJ2-5	CASHLAGVGETQYF	TGTGCCAGCCACCTAGCGGGAGTTGGGGAGACCCAGTACTTC
-	-	TRBV28	TRBJ2-7	CASTTGGRYEQYF	TGTGCCAGCACCACTGGAGGCAGGTACGAGCAGTACTTC
TRBD2	-	TRBV19	TRBJ2-5	CASSLTSVETQYF	TGTGCCAGTAGTTTGACTAGCGTAGAGACCCAGTACTTC
-	-	TRBV7-2	TRBJ2-3	CASSRGPGTQYF	TGTGCCAGCAGTCGAGGGCCCGGTACGCAGTATTTT
TRBD1	-	TRBV11-2	TRBJ1-5	CASRSDRAGQPQHF	TGTGCCAGCAGATCGGACAGGGCGGGTCAGCCCCAGCATTTT
-	-	TRBV7-2	TRBJ2-5	CASSTSTQYQETQYF	TGTGCCAGCAGCACCTCAACCCAGTACCAAGAGACCCAGTACTTC
TRBD1	-	TRBV4-1	TRBJ2-1	CASSQGQSYNEQFF	TGCGCCAGCAGCCAGGGACAGTCCTACAATGAGCAGTTCTTC
-	once	TRBV6-1	TRBJ2-7	CASSEVGLYEQYF	TGTGCCAGCAGTGAAGTGGGCCTCTACGAGCAGTACTTC
TRBD1	-	TRBV5-1	TRBJ1-5	CASSSGQGREPQHF	TGCGCCAGCAGCTCGGGACAGGGTCGGGAGCCCCAGCATTTT
TRBD2	-	TRBV7-9	TRBJ2-1	CASSRSTSGTTIEFF	TGTGCCAGCAGCCGCTCGACTAGCGGGACTACAATAGAGTTCTTC
TRBD1	-	TRBV19	TRBJ2-1	CASSMDRANYNEQFF	TGTGCCAGTAGTATGGACAGGGCGAATTACAATGAGCAGTTCTTC
TRBD2	-	TRBV5-1	TRBJ2-7	CASRGGSHEQYF	TGCGCCAGCCGGGGCGGGAGCCACGAGCAGTACTTC
-	-	TRBV7-9	TRBJ2-7	CASSLTGQEREQYF	TGTGCCAGCAGCTTAACGGGACAAGAGCGCGAGCAGTACTTC
TRBD2	once	TRBV5-4	TRBJ2-7	CASTASGRGSYEQYF	TGTGCCAGTACCGCTAGCGGGAGGGGCTCCTACGAGCAGTACTTC
-	-	TRBV2	TRBJ1-1	CASRRTGPTEAFF	TGTGCCAGCAGGAGAACAGGACCCACTGAAGCTTTCTTT
TRBD2	-	TRBV11-3	TRBJ2-5	CASSFSLAGQETQYF	TGTGCCAGCAGCTTTAGTCTAGCGGGGCAAGAGACCCAGTACTTC
-	-	TRBV19	TRBJ2-5	CASSLGLKETQYF	TGTGCCAGTAGCCTCGGACTGAAAGAGACCCAGTACTTC
TRBD1	-	TRBV28	TRBJ2-1	CASRTGTGGKNEQFF	TGTGCCAGCAGAACTGGGACAGGGGGGAAGAATGAGCAGTTCTTC
TRBD1	-	TRBV19	TRBJ2-5	CASSPARQGPPGETQYF	TGTGCCAGTAGTCCCGCCCGACAGGGACCGCCTGGGGAGACCCAGTACTTC
TRBD2	once	TRBV18	TRBJ2-3	CASSPPTLAGGRTDTQYF	TGTGCCAGCTCACCCCCGACCCTAGCGGGAGGGCGCACAGATACGCAGTATTTT
-	-	TRBV5-1	TRBJ1-3	CASMGQGYGNTIYF	TGCGCCAGCATGGGTCAGGGCTACGGAAACACCATATATTTT
TRBD2	-	TRBV5-4	TRBJ2-7	CASSQPSGSRHEQYF	TGTGCCAGCAGCCAACCTAGCGGGAGTCGTCACGAGCAGTACTTC
TRBD1	-	TRBV5-6	TRBJ1-3	CASSLRWAGGTSGNTIYF	TGTGCCAGCAGCTTGAGGTGGGCAGGGGGCACCTCTGGAAACACCATATATTTT
TRBD1	few	TRBV29-1	TRBJ1-1	CSARRGEVEAFF	TGCAGCGCCCGCAGGGGGGAAGTCGAAGCTTTCTTT
-	-	TRBV6-1	TRBJ2-7	CASSNKVGAQYF	TGTGCCAGCAGCAACAAAGTAGGGGCGCAGTACTTC
-	few	TRBV2	TRBJ2-2	CASSGQRATGELFF	TGTGCCAGCAGTGGCCAGAGGGCCACCGGGGAGCTGTTTTTT
-	-	TRBV4-3	TRBJ2-2	CASSQDLFGELFF	TGCGCCAGCAGCCAAGATCTGTTCGGGGAGCTGTTTTTT
TRBD1	once	TRBV2	TRBJ1-5	CASSYTGGNQPQHF	TGTGCCAGCAGTTACACAGGGGGAAATCAGCCCCAGCATTTT
-	-	TRBV19	TRBJ1-2	CASSGPRTENYGYTF	TGTGCCAGTAGTGGGCCACGGACAGAAAACTATGGCTACACCTTC
TRBD1	few	TRBV25-1	TRBJ1-2	CASSGDRGGYTF	TGTGCCAGCAGTGGGGACAGGGGTGGTTACACCTTC
-	-	TRBV28	TRBJ1-2	CASSPGGESYGYTF	TGTGCCAGCAGCCCCGGAGGGGAGAGCTATGGCTACACCTTC
TRBD1	-	TRBV7-9	TRBJ1-1	CASRRGPAFF	TGTGCCAGTCGGAGGGGGCCGGCTTTCTTT
TRBD2	-	TRBV28	TRBJ2-7	CASKPSGGRGSEQYF	TGTGCCAGCAAACCTTCGGGCGGGAGGGGCTCCGAGCAGTACTTC
-	-	TRBV7-2	TRBJ1-1	CASSLAPDRNTEAFF	TGTGCCAGCAGCTTAGCCCCCGACAGGAACACTGAAGCTTTCTTT
-	-	TRBV9	TRBJ2-2	CASSLEEGSGELFF	TGTGCCAGCAGCCTTGAGGAGGGATCCGGGGAGCTGTTTTTT
TRBD1	-	TRBV28	TRBJ1-5	CASRKGGAGNQPQHF	TGTGCCAGCAGAAAAGGGGGCGCAGGCAATCAGCCCCAGCATTTT
TRBD1	-	TRBV5-6	TRBJ1-2	CASSPGTGGRGYTF	TGTGCCAGCAGCCCAGGGACAGGGGGACGTGGCTACACCTTC
TRBD2	-	TRBV6-6	TRBJ2-3	CASSWGGLVTDTQYF	TGTGCCAGCAGTTGGGGTGGACTAGTGACAGATACGCAGTATTTT
TRBD2	-	TRBV5-1	TRBJ2-5	CASSSSLSSGSVETQYF	TGCGCCAGCAGCTCCAGCCTGTCTAGCGGGAGTGTGGAGACCCAGTACTTC
-	-	TRBV28	TRBJ1-5	CASRQGLVSNQPQHF	TGTGCCAGCAGACAGGGCTTAGTCAGCAATCAGCCCCAGCATTTT
-	-	TRBV7-2	TRBJ2-7	CASSRPGSYEQYF	TGTGCCAGCAGCAGACCAGGGTCCTACGAGCAGTACTTC
TRBD1	-	TRBV2	TRBJ2-7	CASRFARGGAYEQYF	TGTGCCAGCAGGTTCGCCCGAGGGGGCGCCTACGAGCAGTACTTC
TRBD2	once	TRBV7-2	TRBJ2-5	CASSFGRVGPETQYF	TGTGCCAGCAGCTTCGGGAGGGTGGGGCCGGAGACCCAGTACTTC
-	-	TRBV5-1	TRBJ1-4	CASRQGSNEKLFF	TGCGCCAGCAGGCAGGGGTCTAATGAAAAACTGTTTTTT
-	-	TRBV6-5	TRBJ1-1	CASPPQGTEAFF	TGTGCCAGCCCCCCACAGGGAACTGAAGCTTTCTTT
-	few	TRBV5-4	TRBJ2-1	CASSLGRANEQFF	TGTGCCAGCAGCTTGGGTCGAGCTAATGAGCAGTTCTTC